This TCR beta chain was captured by sequencing in a study of cytomegalovirus exposure and HLA in healthy donors. Study information: In terms of ancestry, the Caucasian-associated cluster contained roughly 80% of the approximately 400 genotyped donors.

A multiplex PCR was run with 60 Vbeta primers and 13 Jbeta primers. Only in-frame clones appear in the TCRdb table, and some are missing; sequencing was by immunoSEQ multiplex PCR. Among roughly 170,000 clones listed, roughly 79% were seen once. This CDR3 spans 14 amino acids. V lost 0 bases and J lost 1, with 8 bases in between. Study observations and caveats: Many donors carried some public TCRs, although rarity characterized most TCR sequences. Cytomegalovirus-associated TCR beta chains were listed, numbering around 150.

As to this clone: The antigen is unknown.

The specimen sequenced was PBMCs. The gene calls are TRBV5-3 and TRBJ2-7, with a tentative D call TRBD2 (5 bases). TRBV5-3 carries the ORF label, with uncertain function. The TCR comes from a man aged 25 to 45 in good health and CMV-seronegative. CDR3 bases: TGTGCCAGAAGCTTGGCACAGCGGTCCTACGAGCAGTACTTC. Its translation is CARSLAQRSYEQYF.